These 2 T cell receptor beta chains share one sample of origin, sequenced in a study of blood T cell repertoires in COVID-19. Measured with immunoSEQ multiplex PCR; TCRdb has only the in-frame clones, and not every one. Altogether some 170,000 clones are present, roughly four fifths being singletons, with the ten largest covering 8% to 13%. Sample: peripheral blood. These receptors were taken from a man between 60 and 75 years old with active or convalescent COVID-19.

This clone has more than one count but fewer than ten. This chain joins TRBV4-1 and TRBJ1-4; 8 bases agree with TRBD1. The CDR3 covers 17 residues. Unmatched junction bases numbered 13, after V lost 2 bases and J lost 8 bases. Germline values: CDR1 MGHRA, CDR2 YSYEKL. The CDR3 loop reads CASSQLPLSQGAEKLFF. Written as DNA, the CDR3 is TGCGCCAGCAGCCAACTACCCCTGTCCCAGGGGGCGGAAAAACTGTTTTTT.

The V call is TRBV19, the J call TRBJ2-3; the D gene is possibly TRBD2 (6 bases). The CDR3 contains 14 residues. V lost 6 bases, J lost 6 bases, and 16 bases lay in between. Germline values: CDR1 LNHDA, CDR2 SQIVND (reference sequence). The CDR3 region has the DNA TGTGCCAGTAGAACGGGAGAAACCCCCGATACGCAGTATTTT. This codes for CASRTGETPDTQYF.